This entry features one T cell receptor beta chain sequence. This entry belongs to a study of shared clonotypes between healthy human individuals. Germline lookup yields CDR1 SGHTA and CDR2 FQGNSA. This CDR3 is built from 17 residues. Between the trimmed V and J ends, which lost 1 base and 4 bases, there was a span of 20 bases. Measured with immunoSEQ multiplex PCR; TCRdb has only the in-frame clones, and not every one. The table lists fewer than 400,000 clones, around 74% of them singletons. V and J are TRBV7-2 and TRBJ2-7; D possibly uses TRBD1 or TRBD2 (5 bases each). Sequenced input: memory CD4+ T cells sorted from blood. As for subset: CD45RA-negative fraction. This TCR was sampled from a man aged 25-45 years in good health. CDR3 residues: CASSLVGLADPPYEQYF. The CDR3 DNA reads as TGTGCCAGCAGCTTAGTGGGGCTAGCAGACCCGCCTTACGAGCAGTACTTC.